Each of the 15 T cell receptor beta chains below was sequenced from the same sample in a study of T cells in Graves' hyperthyroidism and ophthalmopathy. Amplified regions were TCR beta CDR3 sequences from RNA transcripts. HTBI primers drove first-round RT-PCR of the TCR CDR3. TCRdb called the multiplex PCR reads again in MiXCR, with one record for every CDR3 protein. The sample has around 620,000 distinct CDR3 sequences, 35% to 55% seen once. Sample: peripheral blood or thyroid tissue (not recorded which). The receptor source for this set is an adult woman with Graves' disease, either hyperthyroidism or ophthalmopathy (not recorded which).

This clonotype was seen only a few times. The J gene is TRBJ2-2, the V gene TRBV3-1; a possible D gene is TRBD1 (5 bases). The V gene's germline CDR1 is LGHDT and CDR2 YNNKEL (reference sequence). Trimming cost V 0 bases and J 3 bases, with 8 bases left between them. The CDR3 is 15 amino acids. DNA for the CDR3: TGTGCCAGCAGCCAAGATGGGGCGGACACCGGGGAGCTGTTTTTT. Its translation is CASSQDGADTGELFF.

The V and J genes are TRBV24-1 and TRBJ1-5; 12 bases line up with TRBD1. The CDR3 is 16 amino acids. Germline CDR1 reads KGHDR; CDR2 reads SFDVKD. V lost 3 bases and J lost 5; bases outside the gene matches: 4. The CDR3, as DNA: TGTGCCACCAGTGATACGGGACAGGGGGCGTATCAGCCCCAGCATTTT. Translating it yields CATSDTGQGAYQPQHF.

Notes on this clonotype: This sequence may be a read error, since a much larger clone differs from it by one base. This rearrangement joins TRBV7-9 to TRBJ2-7; D is uncertain. CDR1 is SEHNR, CDR2 FQNEAQ, per germline (reference sequence). CDR3 length: 14 amino acids. V lost 4 bases to trimming and J lost 6 bases, with 16 bases between them. DNA for the CDR3: TGTGCCAGCAGCTCCAACTCCGGATTTCTCGAGCAGTACTTC. This sequence encodes CASSSNSGFLEQYF.

Points on this clonotype: Germline and junction disagree at one end, which may indicate a read error. The J gene is TRBJ1-2, the V gene TRBV6-4; 7 bases map to TRBD1. This CDR3 contains 14 residues. Germline values: CDR1 MRHNA, CDR2 SNTAGT. CDR3 DNA: TGTGCCAACAGTGACGACAGGGACAGCGATGGCTACACCTTC. This gives the protein CANSDDRDSDGYTF.

Regarding this clonotype: A single base separates this from a much larger clone, so it may be a read error. This chain uses TRBV5-1 with TRBJ2-1, with D uncertain. CDR3 length: 15 residues. CDR1 is SGHRS, CDR2 YFSETQ, per germline. Trimming cost V 0 bases and J 10 bases, with 17 bases left between them. This CDR3 is CASSLALGLLDEQFF. The DNA for the CDR3 is TGCGCCAGCAGCTTGGCCTTAGGTTTGCTGGACGAGCAGTTCTTC.

A remark on this clonotype: This may stem from a read error, because a much larger clone lies one nucleotide away. This rearrangement joins TRBV3-1 to TRBJ1-3; the match to TRBD1 covers 9 bases. The germline V gene has CDR1 LGHDT and CDR2 YNNKEL (reference sequence). This CDR3 spans 14 amino acids. For the CDR3, the DNA is TGTGCCAGCAGCCAACGGGGACAGGGAGTTACCACATATTTT. It yields the protein CASSQRGQGVTTYF.

This clonotype was seen a single time. The chain employs TRBV30 and TRBJ2-5; the D call may be TRBD1 or TRBD2 (6 bases each). CDR3 length equals 14 residues. Germline-derived CDR1 and CDR2 are GTSNPN and SVGIG (reference sequence). Trimming shortened V by 5 bases and J by 2 bases, and 15 bases separated the two germline ends. The CDR3 region is CAWAARGVQETQYF. CDR3 nucleotide sequence: TGTGCCTGGGCGGCAAGGGGGGTTCAAGAGACCCAGTACTTC. The complete variable domain, with remaining parts taken from reference TRBV30 and TRBJ2-5, reads SQTIHQWPATLVQPVGSPLSLECTVEGTSNPNLYWYRQAAGRGLQLLFYSVGIGQISSEVPQNLSASRPQDRQFILSSKKLLLSDSGFYLCAWAARGVQETQYFGPGTRLLVL.

This clonotype was recorded at least ten times. The CDR3 DNA reads as TGTGCCAGCAGTTTTGGACAGTCCGGCTACACCTTC. Amino acid sequence: CASSFGQSGYTF. The chain links TRBV12-3 or TRBV12-4 to TRBJ1-2, with D perhaps TRBD1 (6 bases). This CDR3 contains 12 residues. Trimming took 3 bases from V and 8 from J, leaving 10 bases between them.

The sample holds many counts of this clonotype. The chain is built from TRBV25-1 and TRBJ1-5, with D possibly matching TRBD1 (5 bases). The V gene's germline CDR1 is MGHDK and CDR2 SYGVNS. V was cut by 6 bases and J by 4 bases, with 19 bases left in between. CDR3 length: 16 residues. CDR3 in amino acids: CASSQDPPGPNQPQHF. CDR3 nucleotides: TGTGCCAGCAGCCAGGACCCCCCGGGACCTAATCAGCCCCAGCATTTT.

This clonotype was picked up one time. The genes are TRBV9 and TRBJ1-3; D possibly corresponds to TRBD1 (5 bases). Per germline, CDR1 SGDLS and CDR2 YYNGEE. This CDR3 is 15 amino acids long. With 4 bases removed from V and 7 bases from J, the gap between germline ends came to 18 bases. The CDR3 protein is CASSSWDRAGNTIYF. The CDR3 region has the DNA TGTGCCAGCAGCTCGTGGGACCGGGCGGGGAACACCATATATTTT.

In regard to this clonotype: The junction does not match germline at one end; this may be a read error. The J gene is TRBJ2-7, the V gene TRBV5-1; D might be TRBD1 or TRBD2, each matching 5 bases. Germline assignment: CDR1 SGHRS and CDR2 YFSETQ. The CDR3 has 12 amino acids. CDR3 coding DNA: TGCGCCAGTAGCTTGAACGGGACCGAGCAGTACTTC. This encodes CASSLNGTEQYF.

This rearrangement joins TRBV10-3 to TRBJ2-6; TRBD1 matches at 11 bases. This CDR3 has 18 amino acids. Losses at the gene ends were 0 bases for V and 3 bases for J; bases not matched to a gene: 4. CDR1 and CDR2 from the germline V gene are ENHRY and SYGVKD. The CDR3 here is CAISESRDRGNGANVLTF. The CDR3, as DNA: TGTGCCATCAGTGAGTCCCGGGACAGGGGGAATGGGGCCAACGTCCTGACTTTC.

This clonotype showed up many times. This sequence joins TRBV7-9 and TRBJ2-2; D unclear. Germline assignment: CDR1 SEHNR and CDR2 FQNEAQ (reference sequence). The CDR3 loop spans 15 amino acids. Trimming removed 5 bases at V and 6 bases at J, with 16 bases between. In nucleotides, the CDR3 is TGTGCCAGCAGCCCGGACCTCCCGGGCGCCGGGGAGCTGTTTTTT. It translates to CASSPDLPGAGELFF.

This clonotype appeared a few times. The chain joins TRBV7-2 to TRBJ2-5; no definite D call. Trimming pared 9 bases from V and 3 bases from J, leaving 14 bases between. CDR3 size: 13 residues. Per germline, CDR1 SGHTA and CDR2 FQGNSA. The CDR3 sequence: CASTKGAEETQYF. CDR3 nucleotides: TGTGCCAGTACGAAGGGCGCCGAAGAGACCCAGTACTTC.

Ten or more counts support this clonotype. CDR3 region: CSARVLREQYF. The CDR3 bases are TGCAGTGCTAGAGTATTGCGCGAGCAGTACTTC. The rearrangement joins TRBV20-1 to TRBJ2-7; D gene unclear. Germline loops: CDR1 DFQATT, CDR2 SNEGSKA (reference sequence). The CDR3 length is 11 residues. V lost 1 base, J lost 6 bases, and 7 bases lay in between.